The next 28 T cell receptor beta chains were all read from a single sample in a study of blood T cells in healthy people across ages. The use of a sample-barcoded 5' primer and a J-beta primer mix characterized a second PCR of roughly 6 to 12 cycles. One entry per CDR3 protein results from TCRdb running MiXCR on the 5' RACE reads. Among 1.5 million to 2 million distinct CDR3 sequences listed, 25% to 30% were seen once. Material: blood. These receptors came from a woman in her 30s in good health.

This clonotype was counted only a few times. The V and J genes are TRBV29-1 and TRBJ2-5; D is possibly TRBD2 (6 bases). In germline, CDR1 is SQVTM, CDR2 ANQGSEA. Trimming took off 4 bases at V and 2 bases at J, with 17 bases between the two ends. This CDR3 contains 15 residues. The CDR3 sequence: CSVAGAGRQQETQYF. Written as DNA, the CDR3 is TGCAGCGTTGCGGGAGCAGGGAGGCAGCAAGAGACCCAGTACTTC.

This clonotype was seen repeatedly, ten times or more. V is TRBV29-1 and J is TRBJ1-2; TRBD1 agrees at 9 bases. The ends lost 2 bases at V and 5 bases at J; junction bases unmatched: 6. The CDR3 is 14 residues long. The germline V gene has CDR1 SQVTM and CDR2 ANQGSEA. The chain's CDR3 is CSVETGTGNYGYTF. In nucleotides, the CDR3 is TGCAGCGTTGAAACCGGGACAGGGAATTATGGCTACACCTTC.

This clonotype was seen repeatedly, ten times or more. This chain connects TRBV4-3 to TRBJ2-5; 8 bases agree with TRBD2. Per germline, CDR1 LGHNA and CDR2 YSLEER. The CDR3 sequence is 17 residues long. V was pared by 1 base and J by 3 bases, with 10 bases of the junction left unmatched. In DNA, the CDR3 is TGCGCCAGCAGCCAAGTTTGGAGCGGGAGTCCCAAAGAGACCCAGTACTTC. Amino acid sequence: CASSQVWSGSPKETQYF.

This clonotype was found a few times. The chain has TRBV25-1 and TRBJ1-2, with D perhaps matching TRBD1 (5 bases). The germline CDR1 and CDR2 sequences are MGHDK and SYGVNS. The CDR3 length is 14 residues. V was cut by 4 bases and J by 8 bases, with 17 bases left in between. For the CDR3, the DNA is TGTGCCAGCAGTGGCCTAAGGGGCGGGGAGGGCTACACCTTC. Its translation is CASSGLRGGEGYTF.

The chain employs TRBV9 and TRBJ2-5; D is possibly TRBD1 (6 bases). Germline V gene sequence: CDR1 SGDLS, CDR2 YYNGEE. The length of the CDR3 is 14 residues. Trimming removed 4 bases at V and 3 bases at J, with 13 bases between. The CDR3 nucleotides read TGTGCCAGCAGCCCCCGGACAGATAAAGAGACCCAGTACTTC. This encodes CASSPRTDKETQYF.

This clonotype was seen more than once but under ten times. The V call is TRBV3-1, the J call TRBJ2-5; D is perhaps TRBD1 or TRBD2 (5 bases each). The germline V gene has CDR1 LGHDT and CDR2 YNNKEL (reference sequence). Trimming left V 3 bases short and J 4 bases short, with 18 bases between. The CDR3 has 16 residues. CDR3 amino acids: CASSQGRDARLETQYF. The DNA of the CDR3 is TGTGCCAGCAGCCAGGGCCGGGACGCAAGACTAGAGACCCAGTACTTC.

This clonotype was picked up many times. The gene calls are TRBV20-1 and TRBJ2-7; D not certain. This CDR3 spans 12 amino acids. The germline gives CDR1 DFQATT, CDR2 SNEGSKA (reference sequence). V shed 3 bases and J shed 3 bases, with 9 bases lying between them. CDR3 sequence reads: CSASDGNYEQYF. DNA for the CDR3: TGCAGTGCTAGCGACGGTAACTACGAGCAGTACTTC.

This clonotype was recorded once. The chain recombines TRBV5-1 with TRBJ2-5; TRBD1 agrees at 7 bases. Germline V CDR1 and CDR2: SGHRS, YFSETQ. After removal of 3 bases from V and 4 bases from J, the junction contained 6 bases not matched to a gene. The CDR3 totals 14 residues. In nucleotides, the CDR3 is TGCGCCAGCAGCTACCGACAGGGCTTAGAGACCCAGTACTTC. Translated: CASSYRQGLETQYF.

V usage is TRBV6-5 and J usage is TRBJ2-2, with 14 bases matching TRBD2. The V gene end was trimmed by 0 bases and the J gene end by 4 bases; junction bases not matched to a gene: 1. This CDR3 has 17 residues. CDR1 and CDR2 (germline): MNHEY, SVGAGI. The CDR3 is CASSYSTSGGGTGELFF. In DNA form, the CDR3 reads TGTGCCAGCAGTTACTCGACTAGCGGGGGGGGCACCGGGGAGCTGTTTTTT.

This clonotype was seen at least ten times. CDR3 in amino acids: CASSIYPSDSSGANVLTF. DNA for the CDR3: TGCGCCAGCAGCATTTATCCCTCTGACAGCTCTGGGGCCAACGTCCTGACTTTC. The chain employs TRBV5-1 and TRBJ2-6; D might be TRBD1 (5 bases). CDR1 is SGHRS and CDR2 is YFSETQ in the germline V gene. V was cut by 4 bases and J by 0 bases, with 17 bases left in between. This CDR3 comprises 18 residues. The variable domain in full, completed from reference TRBV5-1 and TRBJ2-6, reads KAGVTQTPRYLIKTRGQQVTLSCSPISGHRSVSWYQQTPGQGLQFLFEYFSETQRNKGNFPGRFSGRQFSNSRSEMNVSTLELGDSALYLCASSIYPSDSSGANVLTFGAGSRLTVL.

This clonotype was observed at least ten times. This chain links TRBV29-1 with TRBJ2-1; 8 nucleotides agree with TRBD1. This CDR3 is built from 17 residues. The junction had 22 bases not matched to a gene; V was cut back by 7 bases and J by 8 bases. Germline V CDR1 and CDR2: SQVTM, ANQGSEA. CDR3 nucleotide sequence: TGCAGCGCTGTAAGGGTTTTTGGCGGACAGGGTGGCGATGAGCAGTTCTTC. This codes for CSAVRVFGGQGGDEQFF.

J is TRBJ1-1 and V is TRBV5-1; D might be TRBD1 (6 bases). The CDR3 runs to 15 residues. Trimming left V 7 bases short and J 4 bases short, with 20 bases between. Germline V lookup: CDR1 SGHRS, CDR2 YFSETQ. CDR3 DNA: TGCGCCAGCTTGGACCCGGGAGGGGGGGGCACTGAAGCTTTCTTT. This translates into CASLDPGGGGTEAFF.

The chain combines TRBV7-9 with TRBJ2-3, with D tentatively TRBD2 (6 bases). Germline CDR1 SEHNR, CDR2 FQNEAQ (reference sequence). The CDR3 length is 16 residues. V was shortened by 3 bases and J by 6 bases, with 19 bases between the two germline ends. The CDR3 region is CASSFRLRGGGDTQYF. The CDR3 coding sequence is TGTGCCAGCAGCTTTCGGCTGCGGGGAGGCGGGGATACGCAGTATTTT.

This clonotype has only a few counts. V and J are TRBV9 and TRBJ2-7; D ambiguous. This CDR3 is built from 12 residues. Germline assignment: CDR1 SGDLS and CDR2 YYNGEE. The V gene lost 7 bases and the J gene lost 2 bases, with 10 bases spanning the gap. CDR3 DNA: TGTGCCAGCGGTGGGCCCACCTACGAGCAGTACTTC. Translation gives CASGGPTYEQYF.

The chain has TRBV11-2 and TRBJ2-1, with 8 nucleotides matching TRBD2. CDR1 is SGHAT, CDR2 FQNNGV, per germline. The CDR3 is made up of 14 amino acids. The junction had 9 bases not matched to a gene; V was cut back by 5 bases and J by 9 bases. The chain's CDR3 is CASSERRGDGEQFF. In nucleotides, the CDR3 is TGTGCCAGCAGCGAAAGGCGGGGGGACGGTGAGCAGTTCTTC.

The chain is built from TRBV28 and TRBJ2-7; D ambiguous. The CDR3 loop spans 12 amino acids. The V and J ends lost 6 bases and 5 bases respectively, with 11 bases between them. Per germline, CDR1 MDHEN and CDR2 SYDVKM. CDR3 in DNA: TGTGCCAGCAGCCTTAACGCGAACGAGCAGTACTTC. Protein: CASSLNANEQYF. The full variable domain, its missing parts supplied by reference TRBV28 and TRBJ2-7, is DVKVTQSSRYLVKRTGEKVFLECVQDMDHENMFWYRQDPGLGLRLIYFSYDVKMKEKGDIPEGYSVSREKKERFSLILESASTNQTSMYLCASSLNANEQYFGPGTRLTVT.

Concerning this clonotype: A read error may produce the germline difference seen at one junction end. The CDR3 DNA sequence: TGTGCTAGCACCCAAGCGGGGGAGGGTAGCTGGACACGGGACAATCAGCCCCAGCATTTT. The encoded protein is CASTQAGEGSWTRDNQPQHF. This rearrangement joins TRBV7-7 to TRBJ1-5; tentative D call: TRBD1 (5 bases). The CDR3 has 20 residues. Germline V gene data show CDR1 as SSHAT and CDR2 as FNYEAQ (reference sequence).

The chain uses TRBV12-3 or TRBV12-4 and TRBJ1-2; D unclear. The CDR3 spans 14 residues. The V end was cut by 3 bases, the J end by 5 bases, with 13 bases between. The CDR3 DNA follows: TGTGCCAGCAGTTTTGTCGAGCGAATTTATGGCTACACCTTC. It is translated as CASSFVERIYGYTF.

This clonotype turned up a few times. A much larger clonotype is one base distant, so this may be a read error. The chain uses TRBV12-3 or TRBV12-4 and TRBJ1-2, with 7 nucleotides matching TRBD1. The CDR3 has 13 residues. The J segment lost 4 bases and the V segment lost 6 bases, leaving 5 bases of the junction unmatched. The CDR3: CASSKQGCYGYTF. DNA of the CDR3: TGTGCCAGCAGCAAACAGGGGTGCTATGGCTACACCTTC.

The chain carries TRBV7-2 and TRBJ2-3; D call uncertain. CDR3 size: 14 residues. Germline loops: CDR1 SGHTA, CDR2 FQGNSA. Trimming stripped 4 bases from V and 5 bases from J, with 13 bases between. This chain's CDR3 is CASSSRTGQDTQYF. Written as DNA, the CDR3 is TGTGCCAGCAGCTCTCGGACCGGCCAAGATACGCAGTATTTT.

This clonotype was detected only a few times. The CDR3 bases are TGCGCCAGCAGCCCCGGGGGGACTGGGGCCTACGAGCAGTACTTC. Residues: CASSPGGTGAYEQYF. The chain is built from TRBV5-1 and TRBJ2-7; 7 bases line up with TRBD2. This CDR3 comprises 15 residues. The junction had 9 bases not matched to a gene; V was cut back by 4 bases and J by 2 bases. Germline V gene lookup returns CDR1 SGHRS and CDR2 YFSETQ.

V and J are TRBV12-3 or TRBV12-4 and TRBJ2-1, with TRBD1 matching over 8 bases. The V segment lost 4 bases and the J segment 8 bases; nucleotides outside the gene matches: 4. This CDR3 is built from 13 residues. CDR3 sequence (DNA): TGTGCCAGCAGTTACCGGGACAGGCATGAGCAGTTCTTC. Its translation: CASSYRDRHEQFF.

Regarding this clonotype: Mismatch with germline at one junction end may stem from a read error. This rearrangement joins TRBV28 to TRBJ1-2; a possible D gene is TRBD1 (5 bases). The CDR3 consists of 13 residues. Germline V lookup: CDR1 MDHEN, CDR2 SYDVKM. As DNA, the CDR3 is TGTGTCAGCACCCCCAGGGCGAACTATGGCTACACCTTC. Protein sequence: CVSTPRANYGYTF.

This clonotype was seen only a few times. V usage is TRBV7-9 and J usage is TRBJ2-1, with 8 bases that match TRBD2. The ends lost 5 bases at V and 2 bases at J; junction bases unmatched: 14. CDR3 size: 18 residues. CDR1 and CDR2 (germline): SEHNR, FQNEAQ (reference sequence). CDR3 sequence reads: CASSPLNMAGGAYNEQFF. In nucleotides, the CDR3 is TGTGCCAGCAGCCCATTGAATATGGCGGGAGGAGCCTACAATGAGCAGTTCTTC.

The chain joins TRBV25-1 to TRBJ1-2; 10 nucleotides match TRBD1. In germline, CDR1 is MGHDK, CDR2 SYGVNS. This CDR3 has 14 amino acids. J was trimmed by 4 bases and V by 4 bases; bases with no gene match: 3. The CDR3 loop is CASSGTGGTYGYTF. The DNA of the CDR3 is TGTGCCAGCAGTGGGACAGGGGGGACCTATGGCTACACCTTC.

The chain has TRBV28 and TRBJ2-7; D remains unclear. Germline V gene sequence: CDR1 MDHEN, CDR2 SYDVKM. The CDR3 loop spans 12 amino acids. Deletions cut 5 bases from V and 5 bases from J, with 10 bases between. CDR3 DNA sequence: TGTGCCAGCAGTGTGAACAGAAACGAGCAGTACTTC. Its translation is CASSVNRNEQYF.

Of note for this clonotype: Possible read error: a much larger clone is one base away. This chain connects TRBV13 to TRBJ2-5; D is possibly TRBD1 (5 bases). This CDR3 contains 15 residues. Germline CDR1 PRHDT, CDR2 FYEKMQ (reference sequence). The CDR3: CAGSQRTTTVETQYF. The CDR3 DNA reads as TGTGCCGGCAGCCAACGGACAACCACGGTGGAGACCCAGTACTTC. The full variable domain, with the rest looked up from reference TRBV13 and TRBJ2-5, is AAGVIQSPRHLIKEKRETATLKCYPIPRHDTVYWYQQGPGQDPQFLISFYEKMQSDKGSIPDRFSAQQFSDYHSELNMSSLELGDSALYFCAGSQRTTTVETQYFGPGTRLLVL.

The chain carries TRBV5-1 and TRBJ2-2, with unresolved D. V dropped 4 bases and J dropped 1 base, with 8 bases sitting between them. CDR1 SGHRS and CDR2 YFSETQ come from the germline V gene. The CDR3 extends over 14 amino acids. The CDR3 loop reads CASSVIRNTGELFF. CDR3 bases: TGCGCCAGCAGCGTAATAAGGAACACCGGGGAGCTGTTTTTT.